This TCR beta chain was recorded in a study of cytomegalovirus exposure and HLA in healthy donors. Whole-study findings and limits: Roughly 170 TCR beta chains were listed as cytomegalovirus-associated.

This table comes from immunoSEQ multiplex PCR, and its TCRdb copy is limited to in-frame clones, with some not included. The data show approximately 220,000 clones, approximately 87% seen once. CDR1 and CDR2 from the germline V gene are SGHRS and YFSETQ. The CDR3 extends over 13 amino acids. Trimming cost V 4 bases and J 6 bases, with 14 bases left between them. Details on this clone: Its matching antigen is unknown.

The chain carries TRBV5-1 and TRBJ2-7; perhaps TRBD1 as D (5 bases). The sample taken for sequencing was PBMCs. The source of this sequence is a young man in good health and CMV-seronegative. The CDR3 protein is CASSPGHLIEQYF. CDR3 sequence (DNA): TGCGCCAGCAGCCCCGGACATTTAATCGAGCAGTACTTC.